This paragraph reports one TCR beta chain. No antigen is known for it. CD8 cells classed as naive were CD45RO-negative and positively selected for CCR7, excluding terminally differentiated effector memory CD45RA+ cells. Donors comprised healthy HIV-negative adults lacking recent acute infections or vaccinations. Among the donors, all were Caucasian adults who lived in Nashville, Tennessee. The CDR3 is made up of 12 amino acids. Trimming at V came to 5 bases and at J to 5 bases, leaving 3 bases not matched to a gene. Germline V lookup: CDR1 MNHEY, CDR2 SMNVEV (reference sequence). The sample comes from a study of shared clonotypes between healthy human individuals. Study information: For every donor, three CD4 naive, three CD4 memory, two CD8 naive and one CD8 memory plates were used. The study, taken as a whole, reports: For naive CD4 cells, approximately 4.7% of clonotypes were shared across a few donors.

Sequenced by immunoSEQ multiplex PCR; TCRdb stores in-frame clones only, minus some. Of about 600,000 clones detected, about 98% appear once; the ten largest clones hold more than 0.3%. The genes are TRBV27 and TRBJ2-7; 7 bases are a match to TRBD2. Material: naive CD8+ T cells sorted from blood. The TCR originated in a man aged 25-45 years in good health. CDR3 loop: CASSAGRNEQYF. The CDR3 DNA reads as TGTGCCAGCAGTGCCGGGAGGAACGAGCAGTACTTC.